One and the same sample provided the 23 T cell receptor beta chains below, sequenced in a study of regulatory T cells in long-lasting Graves disease. Time point meaning: newly diagnosed GD, antithyroid drugs for less than 3 months. Making the TCR library involved RNA that had been extracted from PBMCs. Sequencing libraries for TCR beta were prepared with iRepertoire HTBI primers and Arm-PCR of CDR3 regions. TCRdb called the multiplex PCR reads again in MiXCR, with one record for every CDR3 protein. Of 200,000 to 250,000 distinct CDR3 sequences in the sample, 20% to 25% were seen once. The sequences come from peripheral blood mononuclear cells (PBMCs), collected at new diagnosis, from a patient treated with antithyroid drugs. Every receptor here comes from a female donor with Graves disease.

A note on this clonotype: This could be a read error, since a much larger clone is one nucleotide away. The chain joins TRBV11-1 to TRBJ2-3; D not resolved. Germline V gives CDR1 SGHAT, CDR2 FQDESV (reference sequence). The CDR3 is 15 amino acids. The V end was cut by 3 bases, the J end by 6 bases, with 16 bases between. The CDR3 loop reads CASSFRSGEADTQYF. As DNA, the CDR3 is TGTGCCAGCAGCTTTCGGTCCGGAGAAGCGGATACGCAGTATTTT. Full variable domain (missing parts from reference TRBV11-1 and TRBJ2-3): EAEVAQSPRYKITEKSQAVAFWCDPISGHATLYWYRQILGQGPELLVQFQDESVVDDSQLPKDRFSAERLKGVDSTLKIQPAELGDSAMYLCASSFRSGEADTQYFGPGTRLTVL.

This clonotype was recorded at least ten times. V and J are TRBV28 and TRBJ1-4, with 9 bases fitting TRBD1. Germline CDR1 is MDHEN and CDR2 is SYDVKM. This CDR3 is 15 amino acids long. Trimming removed 6 bases from V and 4 bases from J; junction bases left unmatched: 6. This CDR3 reads CASRPPTGGNEKLFF. Here the CDR3 DNA reads TGTGCCAGCAGACCGCCGACAGGGGGTAATGAAAAACTGTTTTTT. Based on the CDR3 plus reference TRBV28 and TRBJ1-4, the full variable domain is DVKVTQSSRYLVKRTGEKVFLECVQDMDHENMFWYRQDPGLGLRLIYFSYDVKMKEKGDIPEGYSVSREKKERFSLILESASTNQTSMYLCASRPPTGGNEKLFFGSGTQLSVL.

A word on this clonotype: Being one base from a much bigger clone, this may be a read error. The chain uses TRBV18 and TRBJ2-1; TRBD2 might be the D (5 bases). Trimming removed 2 bases at V and 8 bases at J, with 16 bases between. Looked up from germline, CDR1 is KGHSH and CDR2 is LQKENI. This CDR3 region has 15 residues. The CDR3 bases are TGTGCCAGCTCACCAGGACGGGGAATATACGATGAGCAGTTCTTC. Translated: CASSPGRGIYDEQFF.

This clonotype was picked up many times. This chain links TRBV11-3 with TRBJ2-7; D is perhaps TRBD1 (5 bases). Germline lookup yields CDR1 SGHNT and CDR2 YENEEA. This CDR3 comprises 14 residues. The V gene lost 5 bases and the J gene lost 7 bases, with 18 bases spanning the gap. DNA for the CDR3: TGTGCCAGCAGCAAAATGTCAGGGATTCGAGAGCAGTACTTC. It encodes CASSKMSGIREQYF.

The chain employs TRBV7-2 and TRBJ2-3; 7 nucleotides align to TRBD1. CDR3 length equals 20 residues. V lost 7 bases and J lost 0; bases outside the gene matches: 22. Per the germline V gene, CDR1 is SGHTA and CDR2 is FQGNSA. CDR3 DNA sequence: TGTGCCAGCAAGTTTAAGATTTCGGCAGGGGGTGTCCCCAGCACAGATACGCAGTATTTT. Translated: CASKFKISAGGVPSTDTQYF.

The table lists this clonotype with many counts. The chain joins TRBV12-5 to TRBJ1-6; 12 bases are a match to TRBD1. The germline V gene has CDR1 LGHNT and CDR2 FRNRAP. The V gene end was trimmed by 1 base and the J gene end by 2 bases; junction bases not matched to a gene: 15. This CDR3 is built from 22 residues. The chain's CDR3 is CASGLETPGTGGGSPYNSPLHF. In DNA form, the CDR3 reads TGTGCTAGTGGTTTGGAAACCCCCGGGACAGGGGGCGGTAGCCCCTATAATTCACCCCTCCACTTT. Looking up the rest from reference TRBV12-5 and TRBJ1-6 gives the full variable domain: DARVTQTPRHKVTEMGQEVTMRCQPILGHNTVFWYRQTMMQGLELLAYFRNRAPLDDSGMPKDRFSAEMPDATLATLKIQPSEPRDSAVYFCASGLETPGTGGGSPYNSPLHFGNGTRLTVT.

In this sample, this clonotype turned up many times. The CDR3 is CSAEGLADPYEQYF. CDR3 DNA: TGCAGTGCTGAGGGCCTAGCGGACCCCTACGAGCAGTACTTC. The gene calls are TRBV20-1 and TRBJ2-7; 7 bases are shared with TRBD2. The CDR3 consists of 14 residues. The V and J ends lost 5 bases and 2 bases, in that order; junction bases with no gene match: 9. Germline V gene data show CDR1 as DFQATT and CDR2 as SNEGSKA (reference sequence).

The gene calls are TRBV5-1 and TRBJ2-1; 8 bases map to TRBD1. V shed 0 bases and J 10 bases; nucleotides not matched to a gene: 6. The germline gives CDR1 SGHRS, CDR2 YFSETQ. The length of the CDR3 is 14 residues. In DNA form, the CDR3 reads TGCGCCAGCAGCTTGGAACAGGGGGTCGGCGAGCAGTTCTTC. Protein: CASSLEQGVGEQFF. Variable domain in full (rest from reference TRBV5-1 and TRBJ2-1): KAGVTQTPRYLIKTRGQQVTLSCSPISGHRSVSWYQQTPGQGLQFLFEYFSETQRNKGNFPGRFSGRQFSNSRSEMNVSTLELGDSALYLCASSLEQGVGEQFFGPGTRLTVL.

The sample holds many counts of this clonotype. The rearrangement uses TRBV2 and TRBJ1-1, with 7 nucleotides matching TRBD1. In germline, CDR1 is SNHLY, CDR2 FYNNEI. V dropped 4 bases and J dropped 4; count of bases not matched to a gene: 3. The length of the CDR3 is 13 residues. The chain's CDR3 is CASSVRGFTEAFF. The DNA of the CDR3 is TGTGCCAGCAGTGTCAGGGGGTTCACTGAAGCTTTCTTT.

The rearrangement uses TRBV30 and TRBJ1-1; no definite D call. Trimming took 0 bases from V and 6 from J, leaving 5 bases between them. The CDR3 loop spans 11 amino acids. CDR1 is GTSNPN and CDR2 is SVGIG in the germline V gene (reference sequence). The CDR3 DNA is TGTGCCTGGAGTGTCCACCCTGAAGCTTTCTTT. Residues: CAWSVHPEAFF.

Notes on this clonotype: This may be a read error, as it is one base from a much larger clone. The genes are TRBV30 and TRBJ2-1; no firm D call. Per the germline V gene, CDR1 is GTSNPN and CDR2 is SVGIG (reference sequence). This CDR3 has 15 amino acids. V shed 0 bases and J shed 5 bases, with 14 bases lying between them. The CDR3 sequence: CAWSVRVVGNNEQFF. The CDR3, as DNA: TGTGCCTGGAGTGTGAGAGTAGTCGGCAACAATGAGCAGTTCTTC.

V and J are TRBV29-1 and TRBJ1-4, with D unclear. V shed 3 bases and J shed 7 bases, with 12 bases lying between them. The V gene's germline CDR1 is SQVTM and CDR2 ANQGSEA. The CDR3 runs to 13 residues. This CDR3 reads CSVDHGQSEKLFF. CDR3 coding DNA: TGCAGCGTTGATCACGGGCAGAGTGAAAAACTGTTTTTT.

The chain uses TRBV19 and TRBJ1-2; D remains unclear. V lost 6 bases and J lost 0, with 11 bases in between. The CDR3 loop spans 14 amino acids. Germline CDR1 and CDR2: LNHDA and SQIVND (reference sequence). The chain's CDR3 is CASRSRIANYGYTF. The CDR3 DNA reads TGTGCCAGTAGGTCTAGAATAGCTAACTATGGCTACACCTTC.

Ten or more counts support this clonotype. The chain links TRBV7-3 to TRBJ1-6; unclear D gene. Trimming stripped 4 bases from V and 7 bases from J, with 8 bases between. Per the germline V gene, CDR1 is SGHTA and CDR2 is FQGTGA. The CDR3 sequence is 13 residues long. CDR3 amino acids: CASSWERNSPLHF. For the CDR3, the DNA is TGTGCCAGCAGCTGGGAGAGGAATTCACCCCTCCACTTT.

A remark on this clonotype: This may be a read error: a much more frequent sequence differs by one nucleotide. This likely comes from a read error, as the CDR3 has no conserved phenylalanine or tryptophan at its end. The V and J genes are TRBV24-1 and TRBJ1-1; the D is unclear. Germline CDR1 and CDR2: KGHDR and SFDVKD. V was pared by 2 bases and J by 11 bases, with 11 bases between. The CDR3 contains 12 residues. The DNA for the CDR3 is TGTGCCACCAGTGATTGGGGTAGTCGTGCTTTCCTT. Its translation: CATSDWGSRAFL.

The genes are TRBV27 and TRBJ2-1; TRBD2 agrees at 11 bases. Germline assignment: CDR1 MNHEY and CDR2 SMNVEV (reference sequence). This CDR3 comprises 16 residues. V dropped 4 bases and J dropped 7; count of bases not matched to a gene: 9. The CDR3 reads CASSSLAGGLGNEQFF. The CDR3 DNA reads TGTGCCAGCAGTTCGTTAGCGGGAGGGCTGGGGAATGAGCAGTTCTTC.

The gene calls are TRBV5-8 and TRBJ2-1; 9 bases match TRBD2. V shed 4 bases and J 6 bases; nucleotides not matched to a gene: 11. The CDR3 consists of 16 residues. From germline, CDR1 is SGHTS and CDR2 YDEGEE. The CDR3 is CASSPRRGGHGNEQFF. The CDR3 nucleotides read TGTGCCAGCAGCCCCCGGCGGGGGGGCCATGGCAATGAGCAGTTCTTC.

The chain has TRBV6-1 and TRBJ1-4; D might be TRBD1 (6 bases). CDR3 length equals 14 residues. Germline-derived CDR1 and CDR2 are MNHNS and SASEGT. Trimming cost V 6 bases and J 8 bases, with 16 bases left between them. CDR3 amino acids: CASRRTAGREKLFF. For the CDR3, the DNA is TGTGCCAGCAGGAGGACAGCCGGTCGGGAAAAACTGTTTTTT.

This clonotype was picked up many times. The genes are TRBV11-1 and TRBJ2-2; 8 nucleotides agree with TRBD1. Germline V lookup: CDR1 SGHAT, CDR2 FQDESV (reference sequence). V shed 4 bases and J 6 bases; nucleotides not matched to a gene: 7. CDR3 length: 15 amino acids. CDR3 sequence (DNA): TGTGCCAGCAGCTCCCAGGGGGCGCGCGCCGGGGAGCTGTTTTTT. It is translated as CASSSQGARAGELFF.

The V gene is TRBV28, the J gene TRBJ1-4; D may be TRBD1 (5 bases). CDR1 is MDHEN and CDR2 is SYDVKM in the germline V gene. With 6 bases removed from V and 7 bases from J, the gap between germline ends came to 21 bases. The CDR3 runs 16 residues. CDR3 sequence reads: CASSRPLFIQGEKLFF. The CDR3 DNA follows: TGTGCCAGCAGCCGGCCCCTTTTTATCCAGGGTGAAAAACTGTTTTTT.

There are many counts of this clonotype. This rearrangement joins TRBV5-4 to TRBJ2-7, with 7 nucleotides matching TRBD2. There are 16 residues in the CDR3. The V gene's germline CDR1 is SGHNT and CDR2 YYREEE (reference sequence). Unmatched junction bases numbered 8, after V lost 0 bases and J lost 2 bases. CDR3 residues: CASSLGVAGTTYEQYF. In DNA form, the CDR3 reads TGTGCCAGCAGCTTGGGGGTAGCGGGCACCACCTACGAGCAGTACTTC. The variable domain in full, completed from reference TRBV5-4 and TRBJ2-7, reads ETGVTQSPTHLIKTRGQQVTLRCSSQSGHNTVSWYQQALGQGPQFIFQYYREEENGRGNFPPRFSGLQFPNYSSELNVNALELDDSALYLCASSLGVAGTTYEQYFGPGTRLTVT.

The chain has TRBV3-1 and TRBJ2-3; 13 bases are a match to TRBD2. The end of the DNA aligns better with TRBJ2-7, so the J call may be wrong. This CDR3 spans 15 amino acids. CDR1 is LGHDT and CDR2 is YNNKEL in the germline V gene (reference sequence). The CDR3 nucleotides read TGTGCCAGCAGCCAAGCCGGACTAGCGGGGGACGAGCAGTACTTC. Its protein is CASSQAGLAGDEQYF.

For this clonotype: A much more abundant neighbour one base away suggests this may be a read error. The rearrangement joins TRBV24-1 to TRBJ2-5; D remains unclear. This CDR3 comprises 13 residues. CDR1 KGHDR and CDR2 SFDVKD come from the germline V gene. CDR3 loop: CAISGPEQETQYF. CDR3 DNA: TGTGCCATCAGTGGGCCGGAACAAGAGACCCAGTACTTC.